This TCR beta chain came from a study of blood T cell repertoires in COVID-19. About the research overall: Samples of COVID-19 (acute and convalescent) were obtained from the United States, Italy and Spain. PBMCs, B-cell-depleted T cells, or T cells were the source of the cDNA or gDNA that made up the material.

The germline V gene has CDR1 MNHEY and CDR2 SMNVEV (reference sequence). The CDR3 is 15 amino acids. V dropped 6 bases and J dropped 5; count of bases not matched to a gene: 10. Original data processing: How many nucleated cells were present was estimated from reference gene primer amplification. Clones were sequenced by immunoSEQ multiplex PCR, and TCRdb holds only the in-frame ones, with some missing. V and J calls and clone size come straight from that table; D and trimming were deduced from the DNA. Of tens of thousands of clones listed, roughly four fifths were seen once; the top ten hold 7.4%. The chain couples TRBV27 to TRBJ2-1; 7 bases map to TRBD1. The TCR sequence derives from a man in his fifties or sixties with active COVID-19. Sequencing was performed on peripheral blood. CDR3 nucleotide sequence: TGTGCCAGCAGCCCTGACAGGGTGGTCGACAATGAGCAGTTCTTC. It specifies CASSPDRVVDNEQFF.